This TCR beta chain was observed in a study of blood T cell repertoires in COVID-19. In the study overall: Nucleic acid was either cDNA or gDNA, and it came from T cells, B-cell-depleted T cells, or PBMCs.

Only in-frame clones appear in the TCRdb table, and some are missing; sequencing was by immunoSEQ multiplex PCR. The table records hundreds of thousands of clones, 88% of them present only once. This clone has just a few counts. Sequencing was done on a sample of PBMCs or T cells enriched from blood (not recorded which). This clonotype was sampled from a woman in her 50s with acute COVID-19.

The CDR3 DNA reads TGTGCCAGCAGCTTAGTATCCGGGCAAGAGACCCAGTACTTC. Protein sequence: CASSLVSGQETQYF. The chain couples TRBV7-9 to TRBJ2-5, with D uncertain. V shed 1 base and J shed 2 bases, with 8 bases lying between them. The CDR3 consists of 14 residues. Germline-derived CDR1 and CDR2 are SEHNR and FQNEAQ (reference sequence).